This TCR beta chain was identified during a study of control samples from healthy donors and cancer patients. This CDR3 has 15 residues. Germline V lookup: CDR1 MNHNY, CDR2 SVGAGI (reference sequence). The V end was cut by 6 bases, the J end by 6 bases, with 20 bases between. This clone was picked up a small number of times. Clones were sequenced by immunoSEQ multiplex PCR, and TCRdb holds only the in-frame ones, with some missing. Among tens of thousands of clones listed, roughly 87% were seen once. The source of this sequence is a man in his fifties or sixties with colorectal cancer. The source material was PBMCs. V is TRBV6-6 and J is TRBJ1-2; D possibly corresponds to TRBD1 (5 bases). CDR3 DNA sequence: TGTGCCAGCAGCCTTAACCAGGGTTGGATCGATGGCTACACCTTC. As protein: CASSLNQGWIDGYTF.